These 5 T cell receptor beta chains share one sample of origin, sequenced in a study of long-term antiretroviral therapy in people with HIV (dated by TCRdb to about 2022). The immunoSEQ hsTCRB v3.0 assay was used at survey level resolution for TRB variable region sequencing. Held by TCRdb, this immuneACCESS table contains in-frame sequences only and omits some clones. Under half of the omission traces to an unresolved V gene where checked; the cause of the rest is unknown. For this sample there are tens of thousands of clones; 65% to 90% appear just once. The ten largest clones add up to 15% to 20% of the sample. Specimen: unsorted PBMCs, collected 0.1 years before starting antiretroviral therapy. Receptors were obtained from a man aged 18 to 30 with HIV.

This clone qualifies as medium-sized. The chain has TRBV27 and TRBJ2-7; 10 nucleotides match TRBD1. The trim removed 8 bases at V and 1 base at J, leaving 8 bases unmatched. The CDR3 sequence is 15 residues long. The germline CDR1 and CDR2 sequences are MNHEY and SMNVEV (reference sequence). CDR3 bases: TGTGCCAGCCAGACAGGGGGCGCCGATTCCTACGAGCAGTACTTC. As protein: CASQTGGADSYEQYF.

The rearrangement links TRBV12-5 to TRBJ1-2; D not resolved. V dropped 2 bases and J dropped 7 bases, with 11 bases sitting between them. The V gene's germline CDR1 is LGHNT and CDR2 FRNRAP. The CDR3 is made up of 13 amino acids. DNA for the CDR3: TGTGCTAGTGGTTTGTGGGGTACGGCTGGCTACACCTTC. Amino acids: CASGLWGTAGYTF.

This chain joins TRBV19 and TRBJ1-5, with 9 bases that match TRBD1. V shed 5 bases and J 2 bases; nucleotides not matched to a gene: 1. Germline V gene sequence: CDR1 LNHDA, CDR2 SQIVND (reference sequence). The CDR3 sequence is 14 residues long. CDR3 in amino acids: CASSWTGGNQPQHF. For the CDR3, the DNA is TGTGCCAGTAGTTGGACAGGGGGCAATCAGCCCCAGCATTTT.

This chain uses TRBV5-6 with TRBJ1-1; TRBD1 aligns across 7 bases. Looked up from germline, CDR1 is SGHDT and CDR2 is YYEEEE. The CDR3 totals 15 residues. V trimming: 4 bases; J trimming: 4 bases; junction bases outside the gene matches: 10. The CDR3 loop is CASSKAHRGVTEAFF. CDR3 coding DNA: TGTGCCAGCAGCAAAGCCCACAGGGGTGTCACTGAAGCTTTCTTT.

The chain is built from TRBV9 and TRBJ1-4; D uncertain. CDR1 is SGDLS, CDR2 YYNGEE, per germline. V dropped 4 bases and J dropped 8 bases, with 15 bases sitting between them. The CDR3 loop spans 14 amino acids. The CDR3 nucleotides read TGTGCCAGCAGCAACGGGGAGGGAAACGAAAAACTGTTTTTT. Its translation: CASSNGEGNEKLFF.